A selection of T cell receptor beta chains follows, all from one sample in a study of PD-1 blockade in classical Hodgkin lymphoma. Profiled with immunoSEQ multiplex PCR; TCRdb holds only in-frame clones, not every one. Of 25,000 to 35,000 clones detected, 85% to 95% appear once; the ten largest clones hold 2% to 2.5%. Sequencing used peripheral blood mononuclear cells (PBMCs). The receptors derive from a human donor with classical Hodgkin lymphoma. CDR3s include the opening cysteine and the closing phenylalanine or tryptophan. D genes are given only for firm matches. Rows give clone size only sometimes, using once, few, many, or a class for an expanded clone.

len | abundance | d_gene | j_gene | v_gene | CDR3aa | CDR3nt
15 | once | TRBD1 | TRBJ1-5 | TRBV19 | CASTPGQSYNQPQHF | TGTGCCAGTACACCGGGACAGAGCTACAATCAGCCCCAGCATTTT
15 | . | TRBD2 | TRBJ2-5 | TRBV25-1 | CASRREGGRQETQYF | TGTGCCAGCAGACGAGAGGGAGGGAGGCAAGAGACCCAGTACTTC
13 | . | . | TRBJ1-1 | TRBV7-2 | CASSLGRQTEAFF | TGTGCCAGCAGCTTAGGCCGACAGACTGAAGCTTTCTTT
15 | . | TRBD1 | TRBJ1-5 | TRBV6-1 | CASRVQGFSDQPQHF | TGTGCCAGCAGGGTACAGGGGTTCAGCGATCAGCCCCAGCATTTT
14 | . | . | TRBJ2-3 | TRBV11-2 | CASSLRSSTDTQYF | TGTGCCAGCAGCTTACGGAGTAGCACAGATACGCAGTATTTT
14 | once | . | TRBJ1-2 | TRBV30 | CAWVEDSDYYGYTF | TGTGCCTGGGTCGAGGACAGTGATTACTATGGCTACACCTTC
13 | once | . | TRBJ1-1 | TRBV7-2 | CASSLVRTAKAFF | TGTGCCAGCAGCTTAGTCAGGACAGCCAAGGCTTTCTTT
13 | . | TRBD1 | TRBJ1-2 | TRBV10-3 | CATQGAPLMDYTF | TGTGCCACCCAGGGGGCCCCGTTGATGGACTACACCTTC
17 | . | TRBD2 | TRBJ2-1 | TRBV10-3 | CAISGLAGTSSYNEQFF | TGTGCCATCAGTGGACTAGCGGGAACCAGCTCCTACAATGAGCAGTTCTTC
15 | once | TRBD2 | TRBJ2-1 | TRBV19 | CASGGLAGGRGEQFF | TGTGCCAGCGGGGGACTAGCGGGAGGGCGTGGTGAGCAGTTCTTC
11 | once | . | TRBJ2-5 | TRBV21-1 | CASSKDSGKYF | TGTGCCAGCAGCAAAGACAGTGGGAAGTACTTC
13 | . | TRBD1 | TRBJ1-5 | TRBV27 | CASSHRGDQPQHF | TGTGCCAGCAGTCACAGGGGGGATCAGCCCCAGCATTTT
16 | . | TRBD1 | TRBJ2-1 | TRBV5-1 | CASSLQGTGIYNEQFF | TGCGCCAGCAGCCTCCAGGGGACAGGGATTTACAATGAGCAGTTCTTC
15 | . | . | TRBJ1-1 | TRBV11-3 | CASSLIGQGPTEAFF | TGTGCCAGCAGCTTGATTGGGCAGGGACCCACTGAAGCTTTCTTT
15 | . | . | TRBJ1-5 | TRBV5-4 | CASSFGPDSNQPQHF | TGTGCCAGCAGCTTCGGACCTGATAGCAATCAGCCCCAGCATTTT
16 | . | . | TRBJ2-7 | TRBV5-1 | CASSYAVGAITYEQYF | TGCGCCAGCAGCTACGCTGTGGGGGCCATCACCTACGAGCAGTACTTC
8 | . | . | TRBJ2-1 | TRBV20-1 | CRSLPAFF | TGCAGAAGCCTTCCAGCGTTCTTC
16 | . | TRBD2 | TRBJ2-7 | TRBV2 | CASSDTGLAEAYEQYF | TGTGCCAGCAGTGACACGGGACTAGCGGAGGCCTACGAGCAGTACTTC
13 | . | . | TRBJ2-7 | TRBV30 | CAWSVDRTYEQYF | TGTGCCTGGAGCGTTGACCGGACCTACGAGCAGTACTTC
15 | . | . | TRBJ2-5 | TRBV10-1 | CASSGTRESRETQYF | TGCGCCAGCAGTGGGACACGGGAGTCCAGGGAGACCCAGTACTTC
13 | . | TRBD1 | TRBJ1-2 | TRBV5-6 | CASSWDSRDGYTF | TGTGCCAGCAGCTGGGACAGCAGAGATGGCTACACCTTC
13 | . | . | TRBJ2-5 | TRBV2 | CASSGRQQETQYF | TGTGCCAGCAGCGGCCGGCAGCAAGAGACCCAGTACTTC
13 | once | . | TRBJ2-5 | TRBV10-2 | CASSGTRGETQYF | TGCGCCAGCAGTGGGACCCGGGGGGAGACCCAGTACTTC
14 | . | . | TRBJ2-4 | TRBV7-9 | CASSVEVAKNIQYF | TGTGCCAGCAGCGTGGAGGTAGCCAAAAACATTCAGTACTTC